This record looks at one TCR beta chain sequence and its context. The antigen it recognizes is unknown. No base quality information exists; no much larger clone differs at one position. This sample was taken from a study of blood T cell repertoires in COVID-19 (dated by TCRdb to 2020 to 2022). Describing the broader study: Samples from collaborators originated in the United States, Italy and Spain and spanned both the acute and convalescent phases of COVID-19. Samples were obtained from the ongoing ImmuneRACE study (first 160 participants) and from about 1,300 subjects provided by 6 global collaborators. The prospective study material was composed of cDNA or gDNA derived from T cells, B-cell-depleted T cells, or PBMCs. Deeply sampled blood TCRbeta repertoires from subjects exposed to, actively infected with, or recovered from COVID-19 were included in the dataset. Sample metadata almost always included a de-identified subject ID, COVID-19 status, age in years and sex. Where available, HLA class I and class II types were obtained from metadata supplied by the sample provider rather than from assay-based typing. The repertoires were released in a freely available public database meant as a resource for research on the immune response to SARS-CoV-2.

The study at large found these results: Clinical and demographic metadata were provided uncurated, with the amount varying by source and participant.

The immunoSEQ Assay, a bias-controlled multiplex PCR, was used to amplify TCRbeta CDR3 regions from genomic DNA. The study's own analysis went as follows. Within the assay, amplification of reference gene primers was used to estimate how many nucleated cells each sample contained. To quantify the absolute abundance of each unique TCRbeta CDR3 rearrangement, sequence reads were collapsed and filtered. For each sample, productive Simpson clonality was calculated as the square root of Simpson's diversity index over productive rearrangements. The source is immuneACCESS, and TCRdb retained only in-frame sequences with V and J called. Part of the clones is not carried over; for the studies checked, unresolved V genes explain less than half of this, and the remainder is unexplained. D and trimming were read from the DNA, whereas the V and J calls and clone size are those reported in that table. The table for this sample lists about 200,000 clones; roughly 80% of them were counted only once. The ten largest make up around 8% of the sample.

Inclusive of the bounding cysteine and phenylalanine, the CDR3 is 12 residues long. Only CDR3 DNA is held: 36 bases, read in frame from base 1. CDR1 and CDR2 are read off the germline V gene as SQVTM and ANQGSEA. V lost 6 bases and J lost 8 bases; the stretch between them is 13 bases long. The collaborating institutions used their own protocols to collect whole blood in K2EDTA tubes. For TCRbeta analysis, collaborator samples were shipped as frozen whole blood, as isolated PBMCs, or as DNA extracted from either sample type. The sample was peripheral blood. This sequence was found in a woman aged 80 or over with acute or convalescent COVID-19. The chain is made from TRBV29-1 and TRBJ2-2; D gene: possibly TRBD2, on 5 matching bases. The CDR3 sequence is CSVSMSGGELFF. The sequenced DNA is TGCAGCGTGTCCATGAGCGGAGGGGAGCTGTTTTTT.